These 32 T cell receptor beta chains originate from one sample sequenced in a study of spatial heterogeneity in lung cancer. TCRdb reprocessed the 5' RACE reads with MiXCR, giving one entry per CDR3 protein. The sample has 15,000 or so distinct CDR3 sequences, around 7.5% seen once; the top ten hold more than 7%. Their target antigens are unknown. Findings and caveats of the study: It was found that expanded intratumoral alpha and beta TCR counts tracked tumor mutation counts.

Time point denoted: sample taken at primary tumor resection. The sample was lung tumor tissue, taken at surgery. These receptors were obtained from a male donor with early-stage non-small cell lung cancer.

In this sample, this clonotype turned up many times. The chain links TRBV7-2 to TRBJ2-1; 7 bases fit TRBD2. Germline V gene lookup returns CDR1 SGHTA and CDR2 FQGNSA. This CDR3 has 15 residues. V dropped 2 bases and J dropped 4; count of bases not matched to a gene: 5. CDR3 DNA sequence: TGTGCCAGCAGCTTACGCCAGGGAGGGTACAATGAGCAGTTCTTC. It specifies CASSLRQGGYNEQFF.

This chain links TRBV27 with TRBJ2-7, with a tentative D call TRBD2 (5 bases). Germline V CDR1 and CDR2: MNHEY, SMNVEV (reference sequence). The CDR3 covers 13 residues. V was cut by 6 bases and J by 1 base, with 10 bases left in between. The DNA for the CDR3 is TGTGCCAGCAGCTTAGCGAAATCCTACGAGCAGTACTTC. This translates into CASSLAKSYEQYF.

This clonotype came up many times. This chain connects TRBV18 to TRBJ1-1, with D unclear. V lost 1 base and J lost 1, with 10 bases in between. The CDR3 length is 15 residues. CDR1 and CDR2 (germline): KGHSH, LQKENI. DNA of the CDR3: TGTGCCAGCTCACCACTCCCCGCGGAGAACACTGAAGCTTTCTTT. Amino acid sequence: CASSPLPAENTEAFF.

The DNA of the CDR3 is TGTGCCAGCAGTTTCAGGGGGCCGGGATCACCCCTCCACTTT. It translates to CASSFRGPGSPLHF. The chain couples TRBV9 to TRBJ1-6; TRBD1 agrees at 8 bases. The CDR3 totals 14 residues. V dropped 5 bases and J dropped 10; count of bases not matched to a gene: 8. From germline, CDR1 is SGDLS and CDR2 YYNGEE.

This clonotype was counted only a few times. CDR3 region: CSALLLSGWIGRYSNQPQHF. The CDR3 nucleotides read TGCAGTGCCCTCTTACTTTCAGGGTGGATTGGGCGATATAGCAATCAGCCCCAGCATTTT. The V gene is TRBV20-1, the J gene TRBJ1-5; TRBD1 might be the D (5 bases). This CDR3 has 20 amino acids. The germline V and J ends were trimmed by 6 bases and 0 bases, with 30 bases remaining between them. Germline loops: CDR1 DFQATT, CDR2 SNEGSKA (reference sequence).

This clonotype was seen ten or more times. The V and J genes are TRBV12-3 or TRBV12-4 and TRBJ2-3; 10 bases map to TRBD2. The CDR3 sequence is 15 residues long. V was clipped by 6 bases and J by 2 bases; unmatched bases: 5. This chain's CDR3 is CASSLAGVITDTQYF. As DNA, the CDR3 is TGTGCCAGCAGCCTAGCGGGGGTAATCACAGATACGCAGTATTTT.

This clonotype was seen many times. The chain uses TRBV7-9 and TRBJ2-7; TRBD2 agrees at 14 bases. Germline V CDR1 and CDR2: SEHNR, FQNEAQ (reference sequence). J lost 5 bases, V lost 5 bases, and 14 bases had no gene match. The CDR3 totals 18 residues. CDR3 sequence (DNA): TGTGCCAGCAGCCCACAAAGGACTAGCGGGAGGTCGGGGCACGAGCAGTACTTC. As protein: CASSPQRTSGRSGHEQYF.

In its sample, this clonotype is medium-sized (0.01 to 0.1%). Written as DNA, the CDR3 is TGCGCCAGCAGCTCAGGACTAGCGGGTTCGCACACCGGGGAGCTGTTTTTT. Protein product: CASSSGLAGSHTGELFF. This chain joins TRBV5-1 and TRBJ2-2; TRBD2 matches 11 bases. The length of the CDR3 is 17 residues. V trimming: 3 bases; J trimming: 3 bases; junction bases outside the gene matches: 7. Germline lookup yields CDR1 SGHRS and CDR2 YFSETQ.

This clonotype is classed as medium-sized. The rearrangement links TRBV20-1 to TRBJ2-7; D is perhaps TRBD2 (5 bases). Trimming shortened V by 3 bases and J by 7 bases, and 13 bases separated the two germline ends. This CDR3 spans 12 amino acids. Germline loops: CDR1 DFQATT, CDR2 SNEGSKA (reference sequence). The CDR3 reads CSASSVGEEQYF. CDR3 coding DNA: TGCAGTGCTAGTAGCGTCGGAGAGGAGCAGTACTTC.

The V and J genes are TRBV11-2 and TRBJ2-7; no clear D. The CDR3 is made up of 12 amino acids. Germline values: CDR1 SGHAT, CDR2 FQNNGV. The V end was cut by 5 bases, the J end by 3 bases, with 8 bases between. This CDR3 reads CASSPRVYEQYV. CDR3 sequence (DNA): TGTGCCAGCAGCCCACGGGTCTACGAGCAGTACGTC.

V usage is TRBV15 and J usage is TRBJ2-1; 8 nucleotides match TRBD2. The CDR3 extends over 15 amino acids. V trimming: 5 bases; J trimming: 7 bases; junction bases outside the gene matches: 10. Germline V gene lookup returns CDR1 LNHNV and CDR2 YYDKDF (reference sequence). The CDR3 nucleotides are TGTGCCACCAGCGGAGCGGGAGACGGGGGAAATGAGCAGTTCTTC. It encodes CATSGAGDGGNEQFF.

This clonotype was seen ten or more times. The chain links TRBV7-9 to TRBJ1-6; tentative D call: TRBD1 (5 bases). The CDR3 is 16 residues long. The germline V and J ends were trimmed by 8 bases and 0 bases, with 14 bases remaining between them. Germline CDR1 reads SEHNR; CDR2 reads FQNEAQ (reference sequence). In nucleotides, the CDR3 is TGTGCCAGCGCCCAGGGAACGCTCTCCTATAATTCACCCCTCCACTTT. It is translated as CASAQGTLSYNSPLHF.

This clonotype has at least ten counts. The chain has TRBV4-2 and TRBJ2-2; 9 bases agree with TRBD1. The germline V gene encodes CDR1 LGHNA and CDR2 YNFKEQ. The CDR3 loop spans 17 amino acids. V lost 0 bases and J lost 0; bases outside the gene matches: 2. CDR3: CASSQERTGANTGELFF. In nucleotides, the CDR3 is TGTGCCAGCAGCCAAGAACGGACAGGGGCGAACACCGGGGAGCTGTTTTTT.

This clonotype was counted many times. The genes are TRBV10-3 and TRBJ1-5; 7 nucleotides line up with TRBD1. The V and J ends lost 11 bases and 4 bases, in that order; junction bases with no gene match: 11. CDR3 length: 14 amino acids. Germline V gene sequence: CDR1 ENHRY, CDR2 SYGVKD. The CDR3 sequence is CAARSGTDNQPQHF. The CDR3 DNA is TGTGCCGCCAGATCCGGGACAGATAATCAGCCCCAGCATTTT.

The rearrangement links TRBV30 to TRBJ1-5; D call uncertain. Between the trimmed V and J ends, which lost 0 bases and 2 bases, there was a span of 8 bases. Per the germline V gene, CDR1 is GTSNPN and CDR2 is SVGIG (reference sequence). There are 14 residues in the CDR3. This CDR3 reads CAWSVLNGNQPQHF. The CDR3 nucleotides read TGTGCCTGGAGTGTACTCAACGGCAATCAGCCCCAGCATTTT. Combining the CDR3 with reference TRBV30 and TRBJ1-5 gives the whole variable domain SQTIHQWPATLVQPVGSPLSLECTVEGTSNPNLYWYRQAAGRGLQLLFYSVGIGQISSEVPQNLSASRPQDRQFILSSKKLLLSDSGFYLCAWSVLNGNQPQHFGDGTRLSIL.

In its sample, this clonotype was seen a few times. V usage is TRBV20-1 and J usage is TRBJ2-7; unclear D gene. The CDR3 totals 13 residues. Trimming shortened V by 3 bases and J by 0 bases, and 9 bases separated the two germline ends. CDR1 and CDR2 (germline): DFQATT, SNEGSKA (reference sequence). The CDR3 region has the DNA TGCAGTGCTAGGTGGCTTACCTCCTACGAGCAGTACTTC. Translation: CSARWLTSYEQYF.

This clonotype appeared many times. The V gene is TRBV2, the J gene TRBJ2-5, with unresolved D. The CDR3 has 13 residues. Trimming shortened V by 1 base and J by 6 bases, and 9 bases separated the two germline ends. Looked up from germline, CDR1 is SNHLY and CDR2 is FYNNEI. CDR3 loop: CASSEGGSQTQYF. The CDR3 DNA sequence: TGTGCCAGCAGTGAAGGCGGCAGCCAGACCCAGTACTTC.

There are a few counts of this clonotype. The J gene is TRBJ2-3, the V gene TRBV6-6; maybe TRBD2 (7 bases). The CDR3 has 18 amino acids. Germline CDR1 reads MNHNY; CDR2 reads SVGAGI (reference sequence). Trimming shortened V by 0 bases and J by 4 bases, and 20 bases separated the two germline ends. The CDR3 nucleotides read TGTGCCAGCAGTTACTCCAAAGGGGGGGGGGCGCTTGCAGATACGCAGTATTTT. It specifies CASSYSKGGGALADTQYF.

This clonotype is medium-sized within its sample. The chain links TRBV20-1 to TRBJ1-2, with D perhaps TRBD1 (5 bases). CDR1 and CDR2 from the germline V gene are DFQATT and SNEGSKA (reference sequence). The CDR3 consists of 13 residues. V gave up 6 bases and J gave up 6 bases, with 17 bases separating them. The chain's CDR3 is CSASRDVVDGYTF. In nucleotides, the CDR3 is TGCAGTGCCTCCCGGGACGTGGTGGATGGCTACACCTTC.

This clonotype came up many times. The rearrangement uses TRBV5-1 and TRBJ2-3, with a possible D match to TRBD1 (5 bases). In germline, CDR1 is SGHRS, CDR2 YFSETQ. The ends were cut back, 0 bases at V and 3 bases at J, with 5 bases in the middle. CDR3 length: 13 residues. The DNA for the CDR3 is TGCGCCAGCAGCTTGGAGGGGACAGATACGCAGTATTTT. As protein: CASSLEGTDTQYF.

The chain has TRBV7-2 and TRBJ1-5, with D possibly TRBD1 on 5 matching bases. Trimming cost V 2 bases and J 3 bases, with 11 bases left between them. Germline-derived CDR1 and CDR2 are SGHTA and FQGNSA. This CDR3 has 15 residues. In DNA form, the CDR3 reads TGTGCCAGCAGCTTAAGCCAGGGTTACAATCAGCCCCAGCATTTT. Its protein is CASSLSQGYNQPQHF.

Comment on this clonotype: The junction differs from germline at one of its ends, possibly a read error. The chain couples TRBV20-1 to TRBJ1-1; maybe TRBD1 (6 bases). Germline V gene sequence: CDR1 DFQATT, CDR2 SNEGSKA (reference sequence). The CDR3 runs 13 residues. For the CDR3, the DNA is TGCGGTGCTCCTACAGGGATTGAATTCGGAGCTTTCTTT. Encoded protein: CGAPTGIEFGAFF.

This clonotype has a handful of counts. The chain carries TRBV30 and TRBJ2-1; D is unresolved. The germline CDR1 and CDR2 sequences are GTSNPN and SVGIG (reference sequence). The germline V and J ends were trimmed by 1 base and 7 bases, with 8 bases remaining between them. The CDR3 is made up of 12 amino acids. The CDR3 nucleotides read TGTGCCTGGAGTGGAGTGGGGAATGAGCAGTTCTTC. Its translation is CAWSGVGNEQFF.

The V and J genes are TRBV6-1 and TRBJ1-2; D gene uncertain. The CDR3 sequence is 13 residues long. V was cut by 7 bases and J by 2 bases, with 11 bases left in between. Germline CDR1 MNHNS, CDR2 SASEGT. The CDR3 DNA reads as TGTGCCAGCAAGGTTGTCAGCAACTATGGCTACACCTTC. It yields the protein CASKVVSNYGYTF.

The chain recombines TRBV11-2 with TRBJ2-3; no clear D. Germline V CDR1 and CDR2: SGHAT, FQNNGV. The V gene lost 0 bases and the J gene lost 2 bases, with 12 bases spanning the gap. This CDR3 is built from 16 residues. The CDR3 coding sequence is TGTGCCAGCAGCTTAGAGACCCTCTTAATCACAGATACGCAGTATTTT. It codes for CASSLETLLITDTQYF.

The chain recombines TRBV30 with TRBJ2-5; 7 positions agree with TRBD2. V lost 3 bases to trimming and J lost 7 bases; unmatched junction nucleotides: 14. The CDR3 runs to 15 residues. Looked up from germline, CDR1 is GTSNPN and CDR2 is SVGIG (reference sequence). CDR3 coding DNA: TGTGCCTGGAGCATCCCCACGCGGGAGCCCCCGACCCAGTACTTC. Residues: CAWSIPTREPPTQYF. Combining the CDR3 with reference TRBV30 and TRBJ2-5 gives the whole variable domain SQTIHQWPATLVQPVGSPLSLECTVEGTSNPNLYWYRQAAGRGLQLLFYSVGIGQISSEVPQNLSASRPQDRQFILSSKKLLLSDSGFYLCAWSIPTREPPTQYFGPGTRLLVL.

The CDR3 protein is CASSLSDQGPLDTQYF. The CDR3 region has the DNA TGTGCCAGCAGCCTATCGGACCAGGGACCCTTAGATACGCAGTATTTT. The rearrangement joins TRBV13 to TRBJ2-3; tentatively, D is TRBD1 or TRBD2 (5 bases each). From germline, CDR1 is PRHDT and CDR2 FYEKMQ (reference sequence). V was pared by 5 bases and J by 5 bases, with 20 bases between. The CDR3 runs to 16 residues.

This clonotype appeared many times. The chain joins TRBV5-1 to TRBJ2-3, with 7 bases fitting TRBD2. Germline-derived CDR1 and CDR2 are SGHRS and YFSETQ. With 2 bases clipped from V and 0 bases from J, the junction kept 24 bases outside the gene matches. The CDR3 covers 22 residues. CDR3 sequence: CASSFYPSGGSSPSSSTDTQYF. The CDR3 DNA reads TGCGCCAGCAGCTTCTATCCTTCCGGCGGGAGCTCTCCTTCGTCTAGCACAGATACGCAGTATTTT.

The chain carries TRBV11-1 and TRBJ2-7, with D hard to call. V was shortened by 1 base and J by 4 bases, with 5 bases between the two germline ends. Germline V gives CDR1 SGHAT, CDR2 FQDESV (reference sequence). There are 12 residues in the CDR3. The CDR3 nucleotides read TGTGCCAGCAGCTTAGAGCGTTACGAGCAGTACTTC. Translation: CASSLERYEQYF.

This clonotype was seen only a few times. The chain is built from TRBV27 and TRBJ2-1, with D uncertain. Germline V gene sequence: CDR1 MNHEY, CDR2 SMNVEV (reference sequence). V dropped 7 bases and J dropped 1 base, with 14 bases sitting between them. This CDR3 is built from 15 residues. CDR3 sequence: CASTFIGSSYNEQFF. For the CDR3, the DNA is TGTGCCAGCACCTTTATTGGTTCTTCCTACAATGAGCAGTTCTTC.

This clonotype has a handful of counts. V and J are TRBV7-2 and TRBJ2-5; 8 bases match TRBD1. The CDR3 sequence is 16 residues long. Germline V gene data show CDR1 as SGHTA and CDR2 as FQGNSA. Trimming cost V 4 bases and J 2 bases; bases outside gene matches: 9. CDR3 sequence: CASSSRTGSGQETQYF. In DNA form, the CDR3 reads TGTGCCAGCAGCTCCCGGACAGGGAGCGGGCAAGAGACCCAGTACTTC. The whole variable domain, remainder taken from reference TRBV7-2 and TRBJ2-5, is GAGVSQSPSNKVTEKGKDVELRCDPISGHTALYWYRQSLGQGLEFLIYFQGNSAPDKSGLPSDRFSAERTGGSVSTLTIQRTQQEDSAVYLCASSSRTGSGQETQYFGPGTRLLVL.

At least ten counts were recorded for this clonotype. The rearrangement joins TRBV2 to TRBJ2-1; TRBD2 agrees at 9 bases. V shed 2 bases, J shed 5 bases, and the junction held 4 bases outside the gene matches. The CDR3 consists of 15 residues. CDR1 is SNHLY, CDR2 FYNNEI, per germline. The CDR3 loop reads CASSESGLANNEQFF. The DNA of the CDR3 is TGTGCCAGCAGTGAATCGGGACTAGCAAACAATGAGCAGTTCTTC.